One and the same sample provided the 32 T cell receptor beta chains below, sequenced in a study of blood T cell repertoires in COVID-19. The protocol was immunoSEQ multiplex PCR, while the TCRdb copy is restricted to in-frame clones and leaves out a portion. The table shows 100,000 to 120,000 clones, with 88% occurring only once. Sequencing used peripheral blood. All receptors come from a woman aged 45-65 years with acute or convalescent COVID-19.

CDR3 sequence: CSVASGQRQTQYF. The CDR3 DNA follows: TGCAGCGTGGCCTCCGGGCAGCGGCAGACCCAGTACTTC. V usage is TRBV29-1 and J usage is TRBJ2-5; D is perhaps TRBD2 (5 bases). Trimming took off 6 bases at V and 6 bases at J, with 17 bases between the two ends. The CDR3 covers 13 residues. Germline lookup yields CDR1 SQVTM and CDR2 ANQGSEA.

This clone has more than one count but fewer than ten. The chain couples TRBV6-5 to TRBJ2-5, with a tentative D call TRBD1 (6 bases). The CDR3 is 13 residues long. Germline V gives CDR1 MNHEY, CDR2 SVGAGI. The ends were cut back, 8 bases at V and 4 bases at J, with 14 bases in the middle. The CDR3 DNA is TGTGCCAGCGCCACAGGGCGTCCAGAGACCCAGTACTTC. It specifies CASATGRPETQYF.

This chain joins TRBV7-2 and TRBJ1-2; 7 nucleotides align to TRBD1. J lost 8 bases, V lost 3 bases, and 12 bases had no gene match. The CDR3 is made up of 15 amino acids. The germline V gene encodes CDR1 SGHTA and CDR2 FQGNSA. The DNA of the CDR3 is TGTGCCAGCAGCTTTCCGAGACAGGGTGAGAACGGCTACACCTTC. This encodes CASSFPRQGENGYTF.

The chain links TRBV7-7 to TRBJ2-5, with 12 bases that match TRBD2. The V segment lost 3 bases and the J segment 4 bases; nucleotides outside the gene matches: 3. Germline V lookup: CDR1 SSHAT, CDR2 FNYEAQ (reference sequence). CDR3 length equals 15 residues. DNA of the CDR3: TGTGCCAGCAGCTTCGGACTAGCGGGGTTAGAGACCCAGTACTTC. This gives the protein CASSFGLAGLETQYF.

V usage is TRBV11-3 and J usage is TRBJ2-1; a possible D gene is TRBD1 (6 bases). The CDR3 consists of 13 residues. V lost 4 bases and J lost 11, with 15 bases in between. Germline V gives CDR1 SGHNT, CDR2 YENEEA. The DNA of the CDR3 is TGTGCCAGCAGCTCACTCCGGGACAAGAAGCAGTTCTTC. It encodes CASSSLRDKKQFF.

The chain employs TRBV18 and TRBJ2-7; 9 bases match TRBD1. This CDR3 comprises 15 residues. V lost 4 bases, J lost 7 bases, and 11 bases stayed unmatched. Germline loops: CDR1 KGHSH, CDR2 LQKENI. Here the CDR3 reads CASSLQGARVDEQYF. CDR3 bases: TGTGCCAGCTCACTACAGGGGGCGCGGGTAGATGAGCAGTACTTC.

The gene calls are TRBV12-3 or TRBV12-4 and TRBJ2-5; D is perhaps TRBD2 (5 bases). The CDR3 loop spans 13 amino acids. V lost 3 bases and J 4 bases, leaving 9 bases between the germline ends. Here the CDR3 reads CASSFGGRETQYF. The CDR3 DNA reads TGTGCCAGCAGTTTTGGAGGCCGAGAGACCCAGTACTTC.

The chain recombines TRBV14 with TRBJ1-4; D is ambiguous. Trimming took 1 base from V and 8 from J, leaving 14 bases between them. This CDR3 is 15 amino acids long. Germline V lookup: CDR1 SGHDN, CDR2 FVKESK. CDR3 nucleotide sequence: TGTGCCAGCAGCCAAGTTAAGGCGGGTTTCGAAAAACTGTTTTTT. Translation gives CASSQVKAGFEKLFF.

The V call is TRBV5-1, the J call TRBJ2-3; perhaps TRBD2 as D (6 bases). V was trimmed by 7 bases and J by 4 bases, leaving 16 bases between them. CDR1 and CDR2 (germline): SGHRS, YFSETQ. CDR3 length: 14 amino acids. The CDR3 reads CASSSWRAPDTQYF. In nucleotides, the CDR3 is TGCGCCAGCTCGTCATGGAGGGCCCCAGATACGCAGTATTTT.

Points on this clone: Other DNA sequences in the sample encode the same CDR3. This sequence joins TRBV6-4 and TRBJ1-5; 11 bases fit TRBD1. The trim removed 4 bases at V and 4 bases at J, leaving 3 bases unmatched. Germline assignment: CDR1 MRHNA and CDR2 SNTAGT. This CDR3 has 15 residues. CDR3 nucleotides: TGTGCCAGCAGTGCCGGGACAGGGGGGAATCAGCCCCAGCATTTT. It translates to CASSAGTGGNQPQHF.

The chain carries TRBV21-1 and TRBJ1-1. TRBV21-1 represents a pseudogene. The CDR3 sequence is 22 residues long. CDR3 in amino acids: CASSLPTPLLTTAFRWNTEAFF. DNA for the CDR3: TGTGCCAGCAGCCTACCGACTCCTCTTCTAACCACCGCCTTTCGATGGAACACTGAAGCTTTCTTT.

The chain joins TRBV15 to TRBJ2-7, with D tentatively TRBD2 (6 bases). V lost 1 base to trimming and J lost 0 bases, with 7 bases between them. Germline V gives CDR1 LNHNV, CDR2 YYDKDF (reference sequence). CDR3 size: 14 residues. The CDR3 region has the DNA TGTGCCACCAGCAGAGGCGGGGACTCCTACGAGCAGTACTTC. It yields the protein CATSRGGDSYEQYF. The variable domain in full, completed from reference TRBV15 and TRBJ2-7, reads DAMVIQNPRYQVTQFGKPVTLSCSQTLNHNVMYWYQQKSSQAPKLLFHYYDKDFNNEADTPDNFQSRRPNTSFCFLDIRSPGLGDTAMYLCATSRGGDSYEQYFGPGTRLTVT.

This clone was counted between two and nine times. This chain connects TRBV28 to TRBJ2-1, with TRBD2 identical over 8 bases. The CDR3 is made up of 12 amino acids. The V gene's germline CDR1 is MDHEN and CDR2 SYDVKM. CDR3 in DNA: TGTGCAACGGGACTAGTGGGTTATGAGCAGTTCTTC. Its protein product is CATGLVGYEQFF.

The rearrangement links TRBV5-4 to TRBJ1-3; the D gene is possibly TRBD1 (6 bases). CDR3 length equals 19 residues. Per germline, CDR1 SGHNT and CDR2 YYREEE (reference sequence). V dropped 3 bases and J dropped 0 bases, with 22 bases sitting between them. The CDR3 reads CASSSDLWTAATSGNTIYF. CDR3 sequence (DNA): TGTGCCAGCAGCTCTGACCTCTGGACAGCCGCAACCTCTGGAAACACCATATATTTT.

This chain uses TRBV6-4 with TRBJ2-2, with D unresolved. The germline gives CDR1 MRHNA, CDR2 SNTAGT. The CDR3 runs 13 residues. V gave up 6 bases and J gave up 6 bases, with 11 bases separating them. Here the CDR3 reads CASSLKPSGELFF. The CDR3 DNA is TGTGCCAGCAGCCTAAAACCCTCCGGGGAGCTGTTTTTT.

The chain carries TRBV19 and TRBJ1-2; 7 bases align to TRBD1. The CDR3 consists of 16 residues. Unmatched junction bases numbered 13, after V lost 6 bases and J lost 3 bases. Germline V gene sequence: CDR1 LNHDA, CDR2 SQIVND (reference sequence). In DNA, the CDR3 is TGTGCCAGTAGCCTTAGGTGGAGGGGGCGCGACTATGGCTACACCTTC. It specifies CASSLRWRGRDYGYTF.

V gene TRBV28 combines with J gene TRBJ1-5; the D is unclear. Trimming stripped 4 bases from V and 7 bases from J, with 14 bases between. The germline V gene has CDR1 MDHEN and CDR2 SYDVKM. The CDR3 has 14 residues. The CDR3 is CASSSPPSGQPQHF. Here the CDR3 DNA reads TGTGCCAGCAGTTCCCCTCCGAGCGGACAGCCCCAGCATTTT.

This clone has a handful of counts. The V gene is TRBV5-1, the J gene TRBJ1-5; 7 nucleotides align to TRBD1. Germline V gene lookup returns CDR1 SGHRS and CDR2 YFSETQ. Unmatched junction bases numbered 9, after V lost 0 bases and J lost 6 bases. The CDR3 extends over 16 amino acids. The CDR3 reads CASSLVGGGGGQPQHF. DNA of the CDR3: TGCGCCAGCAGCTTGGTTGGAGGGGGCGGAGGTCAGCCCCAGCATTTT.

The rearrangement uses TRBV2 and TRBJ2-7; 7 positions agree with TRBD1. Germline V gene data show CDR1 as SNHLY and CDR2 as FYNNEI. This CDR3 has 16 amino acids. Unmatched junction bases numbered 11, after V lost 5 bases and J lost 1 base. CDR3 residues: CASSRPGQARSYEQYF. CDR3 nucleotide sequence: TGTGCCAGCAGTCGACCCGGACAGGCCCGGTCCTACGAGCAGTACTTC.

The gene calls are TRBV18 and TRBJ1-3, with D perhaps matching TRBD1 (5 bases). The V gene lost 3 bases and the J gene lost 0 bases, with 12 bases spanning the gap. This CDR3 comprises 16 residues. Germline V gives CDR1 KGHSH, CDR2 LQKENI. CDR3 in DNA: TGTGCCAGCTCACCGACGACAGATTACTCTGGAAACACCATATATTTT. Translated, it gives CASSPTTDYSGNTIYF.

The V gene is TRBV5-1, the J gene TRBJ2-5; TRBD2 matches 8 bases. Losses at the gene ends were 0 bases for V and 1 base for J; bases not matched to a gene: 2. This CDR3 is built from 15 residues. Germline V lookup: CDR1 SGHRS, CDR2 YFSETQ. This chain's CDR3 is CASSLAGRAQETQYF. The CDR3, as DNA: TGCGCCAGCAGCTTGGCCGGGAGGGCCCAAGAGACCCAGTACTTC.

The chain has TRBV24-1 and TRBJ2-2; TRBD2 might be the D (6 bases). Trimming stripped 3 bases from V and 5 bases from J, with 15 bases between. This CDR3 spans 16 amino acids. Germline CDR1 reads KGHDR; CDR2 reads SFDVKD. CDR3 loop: CATSDMTSRGTGELFF. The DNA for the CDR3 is TGTGCCACCAGTGATATGACTAGTCGGGGGACCGGGGAGCTGTTTTTT.

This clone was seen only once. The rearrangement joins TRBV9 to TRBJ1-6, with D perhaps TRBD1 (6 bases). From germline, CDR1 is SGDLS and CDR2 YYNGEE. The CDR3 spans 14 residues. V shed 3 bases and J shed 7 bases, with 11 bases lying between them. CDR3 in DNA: TGTGCCAGCAGCGCCCATCAGGGGAATTCACCCCTCCACTTT. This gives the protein CASSAHQGNSPLHF.

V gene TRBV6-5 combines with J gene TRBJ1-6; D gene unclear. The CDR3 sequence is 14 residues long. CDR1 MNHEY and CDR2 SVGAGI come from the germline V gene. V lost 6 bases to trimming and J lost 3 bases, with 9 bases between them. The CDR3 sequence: CASSPEFYNSPLHF. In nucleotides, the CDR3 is TGTGCCAGCAGCCCAGAATTCTATAATTCACCCCTCCACTTT.

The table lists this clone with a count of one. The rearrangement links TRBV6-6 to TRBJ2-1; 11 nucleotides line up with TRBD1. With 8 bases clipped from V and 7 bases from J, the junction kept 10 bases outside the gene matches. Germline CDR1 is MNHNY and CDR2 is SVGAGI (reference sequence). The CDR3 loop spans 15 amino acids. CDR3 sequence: CASGRTGTGGNEQFF. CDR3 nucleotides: TGTGCCAGCGGACGAACCGGGACAGGGGGGAATGAGCAGTTCTTC.

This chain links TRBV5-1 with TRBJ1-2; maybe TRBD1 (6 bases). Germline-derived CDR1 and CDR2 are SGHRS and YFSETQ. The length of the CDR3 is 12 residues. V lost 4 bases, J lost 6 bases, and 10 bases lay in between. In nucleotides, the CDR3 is TGCGCCAGCAGCCCGCGGGGGCATGGCTACACCTTC. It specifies CASSPRGHGYTF.

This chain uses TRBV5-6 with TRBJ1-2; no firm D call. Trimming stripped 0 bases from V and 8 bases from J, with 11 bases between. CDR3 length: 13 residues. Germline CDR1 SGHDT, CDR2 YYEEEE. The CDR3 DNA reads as TGTGCCAGCAGCTTGGGCAGGCCTGACGGCTACACCTTC. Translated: CASSLGRPDGYTF.

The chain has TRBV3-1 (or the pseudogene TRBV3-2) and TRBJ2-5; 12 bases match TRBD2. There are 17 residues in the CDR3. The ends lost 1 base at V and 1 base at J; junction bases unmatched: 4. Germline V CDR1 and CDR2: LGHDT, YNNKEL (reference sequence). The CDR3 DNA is TGTGCCAGCAGCCAAGGCAGGACTAGCGGGGTCCAAGAGACCCAGTACTTC. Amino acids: CASSQGRTSGVQETQYF.

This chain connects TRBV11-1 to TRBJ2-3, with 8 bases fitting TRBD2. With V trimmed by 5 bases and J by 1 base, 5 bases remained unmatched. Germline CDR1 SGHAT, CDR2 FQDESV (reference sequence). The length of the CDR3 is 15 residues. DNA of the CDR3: TGTGCCAGCAGCAAGGGACTAGGGGGCACAGATACGCAGTATTTT. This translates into CASSKGLGGTDTQYF.

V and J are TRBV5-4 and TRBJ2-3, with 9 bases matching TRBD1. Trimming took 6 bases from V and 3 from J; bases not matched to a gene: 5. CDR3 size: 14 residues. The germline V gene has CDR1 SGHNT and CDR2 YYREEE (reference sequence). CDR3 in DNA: TGTGCCAGCAAATTGGACAGGGGAACAGATACGCAGTATTTT. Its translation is CASKLDRGTDTQYF.

In nucleotides, the CDR3 is TGTGCCAGCAGCTTAGTTACAGGCCACACGTCGAGGACTGAAGCTTTCTTT. This encodes CASSLVTGHTSRTEAFF. V and J are TRBV7-8 and TRBJ1-1, with D tentatively TRBD1 (5 bases). The V gene lost 1 base and the J gene lost 5 bases, with 20 bases spanning the gap. The CDR3 is 17 amino acids. CDR1 SGHVS and CDR2 FQNEAQ come from the germline V gene.

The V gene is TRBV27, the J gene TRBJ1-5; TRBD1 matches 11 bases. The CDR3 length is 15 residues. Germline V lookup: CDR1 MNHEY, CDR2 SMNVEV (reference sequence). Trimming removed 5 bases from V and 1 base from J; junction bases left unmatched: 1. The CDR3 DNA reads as TGTGCCAGCAGTGGGGACAGGGGGAGCAATCAGCCCCAGCATTTT. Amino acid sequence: CASSGDRGSNQPQHF.